What follows are 2 T cell receptor beta chains derived from one specimen sequenced in a study of cytomegalovirus exposure and HLA in healthy donors. The study ran its PCR with 60 Vbeta and 13 Jbeta primers. Libraries were prepared by immunoSEQ multiplex PCR; TCRdb keeps only in-frame clonotypes and omits some of them. The data show roughly 100,000 clones, and the top ten clones hold around 3.4%. Sample: PBMCs. The receptors were gathered from a woman in her twenties or thirties in good health and CMV-seronegative.

This chain joins TRBV27 and TRBJ2-1, with 7 bases matching TRBD1. This CDR3 region has 14 residues. The germline CDR1 and CDR2 sequences are MNHEY and SMNVEV (reference sequence). The V and J ends lost 6 bases and 5 bases, in that order; junction bases with no gene match: 7. The CDR3 nucleotides are TGTGCCAGCAGGAAAGGGGGCCCCAACAATGAGCAGTTCTTC. Translating gives CASRKGGPNNEQFF.

The chain uses TRBV11-2 and TRBJ2-7, with D maybe TRBD1 (6 bases). The CDR3 covers 14 residues. Germline V CDR1 and CDR2: SGHAT, FQNNGV. V was cut by 5 bases and J by 2 bases, with 13 bases left in between. In DNA, the CDR3 is TGTGCCAGCAGCCCAGTCGGGACAACCTACGAGCAGTACTTC. This encodes CASSPVGTTYEQYF.